The 26 T cell receptor beta chains below come from one sample, sequenced in a study of T cells in Graves' hyperthyroidism and ophthalmopathy. RNA transcripts were the template for amplifying TCR beta CDR3 regions. First-round RT-PCR targeting the TCR CDR3 was performed with the HTBI primer set. Using its own MiXCR run on the multiplex PCR reads, TCRdb lists one record per CDR3 protein. The data contain roughly 240,000 distinct CDR3 sequences, roughly 22% of them seen just once; the ten biggest clones take up under 40%. The sequenced material came from blood. Receptor source: a woman aged 40-49 years with Graves' ophthalmopathy.

The chain uses TRBV15 and TRBJ1-1; no clear D. The germline V gene encodes CDR1 LNHNV and CDR2 YYDKDF (reference sequence). Trimming removed 0 bases at V and 2 bases at J, with 10 bases between. CDR3 length: 15 residues. The CDR3 spells CATSRDARQNTEAFF. In nucleotides, the CDR3 is TGTGCCACCAGCAGAGATGCCCGTCAAAACACTGAAGCTTTCTTT.

This clonotype has just a few counts. This sequence joins TRBV28 and TRBJ1-3, with a weak D call TRBD1 (6 bases). The CDR3 has 18 amino acids. The V gene's germline CDR1 is MDHEN and CDR2 SYDVKM. Between the trimmed V and J ends, which lost 6 bases and 3 bases, there was a span of 24 bases. CDR3 loop: CASRGGGPGTLYGNTIYF. In DNA form, the CDR3 reads TGTGCCAGCAGGGGTGGGGGGCCTGGTACTCTGTATGGAAACACCATATATTTT. Filled out from reference TRBV28 and TRBJ1-3, the complete variable domain reads DVKVTQSSRYLVKRTGEKVFLECVQDMDHENMFWYRQDPGLGLRLIYFSYDVKMKEKGDIPEGYSVSREKKERFSLILESASTNQTSMYLCASRGGGPGTLYGNTIYFGEGSWLTVV.

This rearrangement joins TRBV6-1 to TRBJ1-1; D perhaps matches TRBD1 (5 bases). Germline CDR1 and CDR2: MNHNS and SASEGT. With 2 bases removed from V and 1 base from J, the gap between germline ends came to 17 bases. The length of the CDR3 is 17 residues. Written as DNA, the CDR3 is TGTGCCAGCAGTGAAAGGGGTGGCGGACGAGGGAACACTGAAGCTTTCTTT. Its translation is CASSERGGGRGNTEAFF.

The chain carries TRBV15 and TRBJ2-7; D unclear. Trimming stripped 9 bases from V and 0 bases from J, with 12 bases between. CDR1 and CDR2 from the germline V gene are LNHNV and YYDKDF (reference sequence). The CDR3 length is 13 residues. CDR3 bases: TGTGCCACAAGGACGGAGAGCTCCTACGAGCAGTACTTC. Protein product: CATRTESSYEQYF.

This clonotype was seen at least ten times. This chain joins TRBV10-1 and TRBJ1-1; D gene unclear. Germline CDR1 reads WNHNN; CDR2 reads SYGVQD (reference sequence). Trimming took off 3 bases at V and 5 bases at J, with 10 bases between the two ends. There are 13 residues in the CDR3. The CDR3 DNA sequence: TGCGCCAGCAGTGACCCCGACCGGACTGAAGCTTTCTTT. Its protein product is CASSDPDRTEAFF.

This clonotype was observed at least ten times. The CDR3 DNA is TGTGCCAGTAATACCGGGACAGGGATGGGTGGCTACACCTTC. Translation gives CASNTGTGMGGYTF. The V gene is TRBV19, the J gene TRBJ1-2; TRBD1 agrees at 9 bases. Germline loops: CDR1 LNHDA, CDR2 SQIVND (reference sequence). CDR3 length equals 14 residues. The V segment lost 7 bases and the J segment 7 bases; nucleotides outside the gene matches: 10.

This rearrangement joins TRBV11-2 to TRBJ2-5; D gene ambiguous. The CDR3 contains 18 residues. V lost 5 bases and J 0 bases, leaving 22 bases between the germline ends. Germline CDR1 is SGHAT and CDR2 is FQNNGV. This chain's CDR3 is CASSDFTPWTSYQETQYF. Here the CDR3 DNA reads TGTGCCAGCAGCGATTTCACCCCATGGACGTCGTACCAAGAGACCCAGTACTTC.

This clonotype was picked up many times. V gene TRBV25-1 combines with J gene TRBJ1-1, with 9 bases identical to TRBD1. The CDR3 totals 16 residues. Unmatched junction bases numbered 8, after V lost 6 bases and J lost 0 bases. Germline V CDR1 and CDR2: MGHDK, SYGVNS. CDR3 in DNA: TGTGCCAGCAGGGGAGGGACAGGGTCGGTGAACACTGAAGCTTTCTTT. It codes for CASRGGTGSVNTEAFF.

Many counts were recorded for this clonotype. V usage is TRBV12-3 or TRBV12-4 and J usage is TRBJ1-1; 8 nucleotides agree with TRBD1. This CDR3 has 15 amino acids. Losses at the gene ends were 5 bases for V and 4 bases for J; bases not matched to a gene: 9. The CDR3 DNA reads as TGTGCCAGCAGTCACCTGGACAGGGTGTCCACTGAAGCTTTCTTT. This sequence encodes CASSHLDRVSTEAFF.

This clonotype was found many times. This chain links TRBV10-3 with TRBJ2-2, with a weak D call TRBD2 (6 bases). This CDR3 is 16 amino acids long. The germline CDR1 and CDR2 sequences are ENHRY and SYGVKD. The V gene lost 1 base and the J gene lost 4 bases, with 13 bases spanning the gap. The CDR3 is CAISEFTSSSTGELFF. For the CDR3, the DNA is TGTGCCATCAGTGAGTTTACTAGCAGTAGCACCGGGGAGCTGTTTTTT.

This clonotype was counted only a few times. The chain is built from TRBV6-5 and TRBJ2-7; D unclear. The CDR3 spans 14 residues. In germline, CDR1 is MNHEY, CDR2 SVGAGI. The V end was cut by 0 bases, the J end by 3 bases, with 9 bases between. CDR3 loop: CASSYSGRVYEQYF. The CDR3 coding sequence is TGTGCCAGCAGTTACTCCGGCAGAGTCTACGAGCAGTACTTC.

In this sample, this clonotype turned up many times. The gene calls are TRBV6-1 and TRBJ2-2; either TRBD1 or TRBD2 may supply D (5 bases each). V was clipped by 6 bases and J by 4 bases, with 12 bases between them. Germline CDR1 and CDR2: MNHNS and SASEGT. The CDR3 is made up of 14 amino acids. The CDR3 region has the DNA TGTGCCAGCAGCGAATTTGGGGGCACCGGGGAGCTGTTTTTT. Translation: CASSEFGGTGELFF.

There are many counts of this clonotype. The chain employs TRBV7-2 and TRBJ2-7; TRBD2 matches at 7 bases. The V segment lost 3 bases and the J segment 5 bases; nucleotides outside the gene matches: 7. The CDR3 covers 14 residues. CDR1 and CDR2 from the germline V gene are SGHTA and FQGNSA. CDR3 coding DNA: TGTGCCAGCAGCTTTTGGTCTAGCGGAGACGAGCAGTACTTC. Translating gives CASSFWSSGDEQYF. The variable domain in full, with the rest retrieved from reference TRBV7-2 and TRBJ2-7, is GAGVSQSPSNKVTEKGKDVELRCDPISGHTALYWYRQSLGQGLEFLIYFQGNSAPDKSGLPSDRFSAERTGGSVSTLTIQRTQQEDSAVYLCASSFWSSGDEQYFGPGTRLTVT.

Ten or more counts support this clonotype. The gene calls are TRBV6-4 and TRBJ2-7; D may match TRBD1 or TRBD2 (6 bases each). This CDR3 spans 13 amino acids. Germline lookup yields CDR1 MRHNA and CDR2 SNTAGT. Trimming took off 6 bases at V and 4 bases at J, with 13 bases between the two ends. The CDR3 loop is CASRPGATYEQYF. The DNA for the CDR3 is TGTGCCAGCAGGCCGGGGGCAACGTACGAGCAGTACTTC.

In this sample, this clonotype turned up many times. This chain connects TRBV6-1 to TRBJ1-4, with TRBD1 matching 8 bases. V trimming: 4 bases; J trimming: 10 bases; junction bases outside the gene matches: 5. CDR1 is MNHNS and CDR2 is SASEGT in the germline V gene. The CDR3 contains 13 residues. CDR3 sequence: CASSGGQGGKLFF. CDR3 nucleotides: TGTGCCAGCAGTGGAGGACAGGGCGGAAAACTGTTTTTT.

This clonotype was detected once. With a much larger clone just one base away, this may be a read error. This chain uses TRBV12-3 or TRBV12-4 with TRBJ1-2; TRBD1 agrees at 7 bases. The CDR3 contains 15 residues. The junction had 10 bases not matched to a gene; V was cut back by 4 bases and J by 5 bases. CDR3 sequence reads: CASSSDRSGVYGYTF. The CDR3 region has the DNA TGTGCCAGCAGTTCGGACAGGTCGGGAGTGTATGGCTACACCTTC.

This clonotype was recorded many times. The rearrangement links TRBV14 to TRBJ2-5; either TRBD1 or TRBD2 may fit D (5 bases each). V was shortened by 2 bases and J by 5 bases, with 15 bases between the two germline ends. This CDR3 has 15 residues. Germline V gene lookup returns CDR1 SGHDN and CDR2 FVKESK. CDR3 amino acids: CASSQPGPLWETQYF. The CDR3 nucleotides are TGTGCCAGCAGCCAACCGGGACCTTTATGGGAGACCCAGTACTTC. Drawing the rest from reference TRBV14 and TRBJ2-5, the complete variable domain is EAGVTQFPSHSVIEKGQTVTLRCDPISGHDNLYWYRRVMGKEIKFLLHFVKESKQDESGMPNNRFLAERTGGTYSTLKVQPAELEDSGVYFCASSQPGPLWETQYFGPGTRLLVL.

The chain joins TRBV11-2 to TRBJ1-3, with D maybe TRBD1 (5 bases). The CDR3 totals 16 residues. Trimming shortened V by 3 bases and J by 0 bases, and 12 bases separated the two germline ends. Germline V gene sequence: CDR1 SGHAT, CDR2 FQNNGV. The CDR3 sequence: CASSLGDWSSGNTIYF. Here the CDR3 DNA reads TGTGCCAGCAGCTTGGGGGACTGGAGCTCTGGAAACACCATATATTTT.

The chain is built from TRBV30 and TRBJ1-2; D might be TRBD1 (6 bases). The CDR3 covers 12 residues. V lost 3 bases and J lost 6, with 11 bases in between. Germline CDR1 reads GTSNPN; CDR2 reads SVGIG (reference sequence). The CDR3 here is CAWSLQGHGYTF. The CDR3 DNA reads TGTGCCTGGAGCTTACAGGGTCATGGCTACACCTTC.

The chain combines TRBV5-1 with TRBJ1-1, with D unclear. This CDR3 is 15 amino acids long. Germline CDR1 reads SGHRS; CDR2 reads YFSETQ. V dropped 0 bases and J dropped 5 bases, with 14 bases sitting between them. The CDR3 reads CASSLEARSGTEAFF. CDR3 in DNA: TGCGCCAGCAGCTTGGAGGCCCGGAGTGGTACTGAAGCTTTCTTT. The full variable domain, with the rest looked up from reference TRBV5-1 and TRBJ1-1, is KAGVTQTPRYLIKTRGQQVTLSCSPISGHRSVSWYQQTPGQGLQFLFEYFSETQRNKGNFPGRFSGRQFSNSRSEMNVSTLELGDSALYLCASSLEARSGTEAFFGQGTRLTVV.

The rearrangement joins TRBV5-1 to TRBJ2-7; 14 nucleotides agree with TRBD2. The CDR3 contains 17 residues. The germline V gene encodes CDR1 SGHRS and CDR2 YFSETQ. V trimming: 4 bases; J trimming: 7 bases; junction bases outside the gene matches: 13. The CDR3 nucleotides read TGCGCCAGCAGCCTCGGACTAGCGGGAGGATCCACGAGAGAGCAGTACTTC. It codes for CASSLGLAGGSTREQYF. Full variable domain (outside the CDR3, taken from reference TRBV5-1 and TRBJ2-7): KAGVTQTPRYLIKTRGQQVTLSCSPISGHRSVSWYQQTPGQGLQFLFEYFSETQRNKGNFPGRFSGRQFSNSRSEMNVSTLELGDSALYLCASSLGLAGGSTREQYFGPGTRLTVT.

This clonotype was observed at least ten times. CDR3 DNA sequence: TGTGCCACCAGTGATCCGCAGGGGGGGGGGTCTCAGCCCCAGCATTTT. Protein product: CATSDPQGGGSQPQHF. The J gene is TRBJ1-5, the V gene TRBV24-1, with 7 bases fitting TRBD1. V was clipped by 3 bases and J by 6 bases; unmatched bases: 10. The CDR3 runs to 16 residues. In germline, CDR1 is KGHDR, CDR2 SFDVKD.

The chain carries TRBV7-8 and TRBJ2-7, with 10 bases aligning to TRBD1. The J segment lost 4 bases and the V segment lost 5 bases, leaving 8 bases of the junction unmatched. CDR1 is SGHVS and CDR2 is FQNEAQ in the germline V gene. The CDR3 is made up of 15 amino acids. CDR3 protein: CASSDRAGQGYEQYF. CDR3 coding DNA: TGTGCCAGCAGCGATAGGGCGGGACAGGGGTACGAGCAGTACTTC.

This clonotype was recorded many times. This sequence joins TRBV6-1 and TRBJ1-1, with TRBD1 matching over 8 bases. The CDR3 spans 15 residues. Trimming removed 2 bases from V and 0 bases from J; junction bases left unmatched: 2. The germline V gene has CDR1 MNHNS and CDR2 SASEGT. In DNA, the CDR3 is TGTGCCAGCAGTGAACGGACAGGGCTGAACACTGAAGCTTTCTTT. It translates to CASSERTGLNTEAFF.

This clonotype was observed at least ten times. The rearrangement joins TRBV7-9 to TRBJ1-1; 10 nucleotides line up with TRBD1. The germline V gene encodes CDR1 SEHNR and CDR2 FQNEAQ (reference sequence). The CDR3 has 14 amino acids. Trimming removed 2 bases from V and 5 bases from J; junction bases left unmatched: 2. The CDR3 DNA reads as TGTGCCAGCAGCTTAAGGGACAGGGGAACTGAAGCTTTCTTT. Protein product: CASSLRDRGTEAFF. The full variable domain, completed using reference TRBV7-9 and TRBJ1-1, is DTGVSQNPRHKITKRGQNVTFRCDPISEHNRLYWYRQTLGQGPEFLTYFQNEAQLEKSRLLSDRFSAERPKGSFSTLEIQRTEQGDSAMYLCASSLRDRGTEAFFGQGTRLTVV.

This clonotype was seen at least ten times. V and J are TRBV28 and TRBJ1-2, with D maybe TRBD1 (5 bases). V was pared by 6 bases and J by 0 bases, with 23 bases between. Germline V CDR1 and CDR2: MDHEN, SYDVKM. CDR3 size: 18 residues. The CDR3 loop is CASRSLWWYRDSNYGYTF. CDR3 sequence (DNA): TGTGCCAGCAGGTCGTTATGGTGGTACCGGGACTCTAACTATGGCTACACCTTC.